This TCR beta chain was found in a study of blood T cell repertoires in COVID-19. For the study at large: Collection of acute and convalescent COVID-19 samples took place in the United States, Italy and Spain.

V shed 0 bases and J shed 7 bases, with 15 bases lying between them. This CDR3 is built from 15 residues. CDR1 is MNHEY, CDR2 SVGEGT, per germline. In the original analysis: Cell counts per sample came from amplifying reference gene primers. TCRdb keeps only in-frame clones here, not all; method: immunoSEQ multiplex PCR. The DNA gave D and trimming, while V, J and clone size come from that table. The sample consists of roughly 60,000 clones, about four fifths of them appearing once. V and J are TRBV6-2 or TRBV6-3 and TRBJ2-5, with D tentatively TRBD1 (5 bases). The receptor comes from an elderly man with COVID-19, enrolled during active disease. Source material: peripheral blood. This chain's CDR3 is CASSYSRTGPRTQYF. The CDR3 nucleotides are TGTGCCAGCAGTTACTCGAGAACAGGTCCAAGGACCCAGTACTTC.